This is a list of T cell receptor beta chains from one sample in a study of blood T cell repertoires in COVID-19. TCRdb's copy holds only in-frame clones and misses some; the assay was immunoSEQ multiplex PCR. The sample shows hundreds of thousands of clones, 89% of them seen only once. Source material: PBMCs or T cells enriched from blood (not recorded which). The receptors derive from a woman aged 40 to 55 who had recovered from COVID-19. Each CDR3 is given with its conserved first and last residue. D genes are given only for firm matches. Some rows have no size entry. The others give once, few or many, or a class for an expanded clone.

clone size	V gene	D gene	J gene	CDR3 DNA	CDR3 protein
few	TRBV6-5	.	TRBJ1-6	TGTGCCAGCACAGCTAGCGGACAGTATAATTCACCCCTCCACTTT	CASTASGQYNSPLHF
.	TRBV27	.	TRBJ1-2	TGTGCCAGCAGTTTGTGGGCTGCGACTAACTATGGCTACACCTTC	CASSLWAATNYGYTF
.	TRBV5-1	TRBD1	TRBJ2-7	TGCGCCAGCAGCTTGGGGGACAGGGGGGAACCAGCCTACGAGCAGTACTTC	CASSLGDRGEPAYEQYF
few	TRBV11-2	TRBD2	TRBJ2-7	TGTGCCAGCAGCCCCACCCGACTAGCGGGGGTAAGCGAGCAGTACTTC	CASSPTRLAGVSEQYF
.	TRBV7-9	.	TRBJ2-2	TGTGCCAGCAGCGTCGGGGGGAACACCGGGGAGCTGTTTTTT	CASSVGGNTGELFF
once	TRBV11-2	TRBD1	TRBJ1-2	TGTGCCAGCAGCCCACAGGGGCTTGGGGCGTTTGGCTACACCTTC	CASSPQGLGAFGYTF
.	TRBV27	TRBD1	TRBJ2-1	TGTGCCAGCAGTTCGGGACAGGGTTACAATGAGCAGTTCTTC	CASSSGQGYNEQFF
.	TRBV28	TRBD2	TRBJ2-1	TGTGCCAGCACGCGGGGGGCCGAGCAGTTCTTC	CASTRGAEQFF
.	TRBV21-1	.	TRBJ1-2	TGTGCCAGCAGCAAGCAACGGGGACAGAACTATGGCTACACCTTC	CASSKQRGQNYGYTF
.	TRBV7-9	.	TRBJ1-1	TGTGCCAGCAGCTTAGTAACGGCAGGGGATGAAGCTTTCTTT	CASSLVTAGDEAFF
few	TRBV3-1/TRBV3-2	.	TRBJ2-1	TGTGCCAGCAGTCAGAGCGGGTATGAGCAGTTCTTC	CASSQSGYEQFF
.	TRBV5-4	TRBD2	TRBJ2-1	TGTGCCAGCAGCTTGAGCGGGAGGGGGAATGAGCAGTTCTTC	CASSLSGRGNEQFF
.	TRBV9	.	TRBJ1-3	TGTGCCAGCAGCCCACTCGCTTTGTGGGGAGACTCTGGAAACACCATATATTTT	CASSPLALWGDSGNTIYF
.	TRBV7-9	.	TRBJ1-1	TGTGCCAGCAGCTTAGGGGCGACGAACACTGAAGCTTTCTTT	CASSLGATNTEAFF
.	TRBV7-9	TRBD1	TRBJ1-1	TGTGCCAGCAGCTGGGACAGGGAGAGGGACACTGAAGCTTTCTTT	CASSWDRERDTEAFF
.	TRBV14	.	TRBJ2-5	TGTGCCAGCAGCCGGTCTGGCAGGGCGGAGACCCAGTACTTC	CASSRSGRAETQYF
.	TRBV9	.	TRBJ1-4	TGTGCCAGCAGCCCCCAGGGAGGCGCTAATGAAAAACTGTTTTTT	CASSPQGGANEKLFF
once	TRBV3-1/TRBV3-2	.	TRBJ2-3	TGTGCCAGCAGCCAAGATTTAGTTGCGGATACGCAGTATTTT	CASSQDLVADTQYF